This T cell receptor beta chain is drawn from a study of T-cell memory formation after mild COVID-19 (dated by TCRdb to about 2021). Turning to the overall study: Most TCR sequence clusters were specific to one of the two donors. In a couple of donors, T-cell clones that expanded and contracted after mild COVID-19 were tracked by sequencing TCRalpha and TCRbeta repertoires over time. Two young, previously healthy adult volunteers made up the cohort, one male and one female.

CDR3 length: 14 amino acids, cysteine to phenylalanine. The read is trimmed to its CDR3 DNA, 42 bases read in frame from base 1. The germline V gene sets CDR1 to SGHRS and CDR2 to YFSETQ. Germline trimming: 4 bases from V, 7 bases from J; junction bases outside gene matches: 9. The sequencer listed for this sample is Illumina NovaSeq 6000. cDNA libraries for TCRalpha and TCRbeta were prepared by 5'RACE using constant-segment primers, with sample barcodes and unique molecular identifiers added. RNA was extracted from every sample with Trizol reagent. The libraries were amplified in two PCR steps, and the second step added a second sample barcode and Illumina TruSeq adapters. Sequencing of libraries was performed on an Illumina NovaSeq with 2 x 150 bp paired-end reads. The source study handled its data this way. Demultiplexing of reads and collapsing into UMI-guided consensus sequences were performed with migec v1.2.7. Using mixcr v2.1.11, UMI consensuses were aligned to TRA and TRB V and J templates and then assembled into clonotypes. A clonotype was counted as expanded or contracted only when both edgeR and NoisET called the clonotype significant, with the noise models trained on biological replicates. For edgeR calls, the cutoffs were a false discovery rate-adjusted p below 0.01 and a log2 fold-change threshold of 1. PCA with hierarchical clustering of max-normalized trajectories of the 1000 most abundant clonotypes was used as exploratory dynamics analysis. Each responding clone was given a CD4 or CD8 phenotype based on the CD4+ and CD8+ repertoires, which had been sequenced separately. The public reads were reprocessed in TCRdb via fastp at Q25 and MiXCR, keeping in-frame beta chains. Rows merge per CDR3 protein into single entries with the most common DNA and genes. These V and J calls rely on TCRdb rather than the paper's analysis. For this sample the table gives 150,000 to 200,000 distinct CDR3 sequences, of which approximately 10% were detected only once. Clones ranked in the top ten supply more than 3.5% of the sample.

What the research found in general, with its limitations: The detection of some responding clones in pre-infection memory suggests that pre-existing cross-reactive memory T cells joined the SARS-CoV-2 response. SARS-CoV-2 specificity was not confirmed for the second-wave clones peaking on day 37. Clones that contracted from day 15 to 85 showed balanced CD4/CD8 phenotypes, whereas a second wave of clones that expanded from day 15 to 37 leaned towards CD4+. Only two mild cases were covered in the study, and larger cohorts including severe cases with pre-infection samples were considered necessary. Contracting CD4+ clones were located mainly in the CM and EM memory subsets, whereas CD8+ clones were found to be enriched in EMRA.

This clonotype was detected only a few times. Its antigen is unknown. Nothing much larger sits one base from this clone, and base qualities are not available. Ficoll-Paque density gradient centrifugation was used to isolate PBMCs. The sequence came from a man aged 18-30 years who had mild COVID-19 (a few samples of this study predate the infection). The sample titles of this study are shuffled in the database, so cell type and time point are left out; the donor was told from shared clones. The V gene is TRBV5-1 and the J gene is TRBJ2-7; 9 of the junction bases match TRBD2. Material: PBMCs or a T cell subset sorted from them (not recorded which). The CDR3 in this case is CASSPALLAGEQYF. The sequence in DNA is TGCGCCAGCAGCCCGGCACTTCTAGCGGGGGAGCAGTACTTC. This CDR3, with the reference TRBV5-1 and TRBJ2-7 proteins standing in past its ends, gives the full variable domain KAGVTQTPRYLIKTRGQQVTLSCSPISGHRSVSWYQQTPGQGLQFLFEYFSETQRNKGNFPGRFSGRQFSNSRSEMNVSTLELGDSALYLCASSPALLAGEQYFGPGTRLTVT.